This is a list of T cell receptor beta chains from one sample in a study of blood T cells in healthy people across ages. TCRdb reprocessed the 5' RACE reads via MiXCR and lists one record per CDR3 protein. The top ten hold around 30% of the sample, which has about 670,000 distinct CDR3 sequences, around two fifths seen once. Sequenced material: blood. The receptor set was obtained from an elderly man in good health. Both conserved end residues are part of each CDR3. A D gene is named only where the DNA matches it firmly. Clone size, where shown, is once, few, many, or a class for clones that have expanded.

CDR3 DNA: TGTGCCAGCAGTTACGCGGCGGGGGCAGATACGCAGTATTTT
CDR3 protein: CASSYAAGADTQYF
V gene: TRBV6-2/TRBV6-3
D gene: TRBD2
J gene: TRBJ2-3
clone size: NA
CDR3 length: 14

CDR3 DNA: TGCAGTGCTCCAAGACGGGGGGCGCGTACTGAAGCTTTCTTT
CDR3 protein: CSAPRRGARTEAFF
V gene: TRBV20-1
D gene: NA
J gene: TRBJ1-1
clone size: NA
CDR3 length: 14

CDR3 DNA: TGTGCCAGCAGCCGACAGACCGGTACCAACGTCCCGACTTTC
CDR3 protein: CASSRQTGTNVPTF
V gene: TRBV3-1
D gene: NA
J gene: TRBJ2-6
clone size: NA
CDR3 length: 14

CDR3 DNA: TGTGCCAGCAGTACGGCCGGGACACCCACCTCCTACGAGCAGTACTTC
CDR3 protein: CASSTAGTPTSYEQYF
V gene: TRBV28
D gene: NA
J gene: TRBJ2-7
clone size: NA
CDR3 length: 16

CDR3 DNA: TGTGCCAGCAGCCAAGATGCTCTGCTCAGGGGGCATGCCTACGAGCAGTACTTC
CDR3 protein: CASSQDALLRGHAYEQYF
V gene: TRBV4-2
D gene: TRBD1
J gene: TRBJ2-7
clone size: NA
CDR3 length: 18

CDR3 DNA: TGTGCCAGCAGCTTAGCAGACAGCCTTCGGGGCGAGCAGTACTTC
CDR3 protein: CASSLADSLRGEQYF
V gene: TRBV7-2
D gene: NA
J gene: TRBJ2-7
clone size: NA
CDR3 length: 15

CDR3 DNA: TGTGCCAGCAGCGCCCCACAGGGTATTGAGCAGTTCTTC
CDR3 protein: CASSAPQGIEQFF
V gene: TRBV9
D gene: NA
J gene: TRBJ2-1
clone size: few
CDR3 length: 13

CDR3 DNA: TGTGCCAGCAGCCAAAGCCCTGGAGCTACCTACGAGCAGTACTTC
CDR3 protein: CASSQSPGATYEQYF
V gene: TRBV4-2
D gene: NA
J gene: TRBJ2-7
clone size: many
CDR3 length: 15

CDR3 DNA: TGTGCCAGCAAAAATGCCGGGACAGGGGCCGCAGATACGCAGTATTTT
CDR3 protein: CASKNAGTGAADTQYF
V gene: TRBV7-2
D gene: TRBD1
J gene: TRBJ2-3
clone size: NA
CDR3 length: 16

CDR3 DNA: TGTGCCAGCAGGGTAGCGGGAGGGCAGTACAATGAGCAGTTCTTC
CDR3 protein: CASRVAGGQYNEQFF
V gene: TRBV28
D gene: TRBD2
J gene: TRBJ2-1
clone size: NA
CDR3 length: 15

CDR3 DNA: TGTGCCAGCAGCTTATCTTCTAGCGTGGTGAACACAGATACGCAGTATTTT
CDR3 protein: CASSLSSSVVNTDTQYF
V gene: TRBV7-2
D gene: NA
J gene: TRBJ2-3
clone size: many
CDR3 length: 17

CDR3 DNA: TGTGCTAGCAGCTTAGCCCGGACTAGCGTAAATGAGCAGTTCTTC
CDR3 protein: CASSLARTSVNEQFF
V gene: TRBV7-7
D gene: TRBD2
J gene: TRBJ2-1
clone size: NA
CDR3 length: 15

CDR3 DNA: TGCAGCACATCAGGGGGGACGGGCACAGATACGCAGTATTTT
CDR3 protein: CSTSGGTGTDTQYF
V gene: TRBV29-1
D gene: NA
J gene: TRBJ2-3
clone size: many
CDR3 length: 14

CDR3 DNA: TGTGCCAGCAGTGACCAGGGGCGAGATGGCTACACCTTC
CDR3 protein: CASSDQGRDGYTF
V gene: TRBV6-1
D gene: NA
J gene: TRBJ1-2
clone size: NA
CDR3 length: 13

CDR3 DNA: TGTGCCAGCAGTTACGGTTCCGGCGGGGGTTACAATGAGCAGTACTTC
CDR3 protein: CASSYGSGGGYNEQYF
V gene: TRBV6-5
D gene: TRBD2
J gene: TRBJ2-7
clone size: NA
CDR3 length: 16

CDR3 DNA: TGTGCCAGCAGTCTGGGAGGGGGGAGATCTAGCACAGATACGCAGTATTTT
CDR3 protein: CASSLGGGRSSTDTQYF
V gene: TRBV12-3/TRBV12-4
D gene: NA
J gene: TRBJ2-3
clone size: NA
CDR3 length: 17

CDR3 DNA: TGTGCCAGCAGTGAAGACAGGGTCCCTGGGGCCAACGTCCTGACTTTC
CDR3 protein: CASSEDRVPGANVLTF
V gene: TRBV6-1
D gene: NA
J gene: TRBJ2-6
clone size: few
CDR3 length: 16

CDR3 DNA: TGTGCCAGCAGCTCAGACAGGGGGGAGACCCAGTACTTC
CDR3 protein: CASSSDRGETQYF
V gene: TRBV11-2
D gene: TRBD1
J gene: TRBJ2-5
clone size: many
CDR3 length: 13

CDR3 DNA: TGTGCCAGCAGCTTAGATCTAGCGGGAGTGTTCGGGGAGCTGTTTTTT
CDR3 protein: CASSLDLAGVFGELFF
V gene: TRBV7-2
D gene: TRBD2
J gene: TRBJ2-2
clone size: few
CDR3 length: 16

CDR3 DNA: TGTGCCAGCAGCCAGATCGCGGGAGGTGGGCAGTACTTC
CDR3 protein: CASSQIAGGGQYF
V gene: TRBV7-6
D gene: TRBD2
J gene: TRBJ2-7
clone size: few
CDR3 length: 13

CDR3 DNA: TGTGCCAGCAGCTTAGTAGCCCAGGGTTCCTACGAGCAGTACTTC
CDR3 protein: CASSLVAQGSYEQYF
V gene: TRBV7-2
D gene: NA
J gene: TRBJ2-7
clone size: few
CDR3 length: 15

CDR3 DNA: TGTGCCAGCCGATCCCGAAGACTTGCAGGGAGCACAGATACGCAGTATTTT
CDR3 protein: CASRSRRLAGSTDTQYF
V gene: TRBV28
D gene: NA
J gene: TRBJ2-3
clone size: NA
CDR3 length: 17

CDR3 DNA: TGTGCCAGCAGTTCCCCCGGCCGAGTCGAGACCCAGTACTTC
CDR3 protein: CASSSPGRVETQYF
V gene: TRBV6-5
D gene: NA
J gene: TRBJ2-5
clone size: NA
CDR3 length: 14

CDR3 DNA: TGCAGTGCCACAGGGGAAGTCGGGGAGCTGTTTTTT
CDR3 protein: CSATGEVGELFF
V gene: TRBV20-1
D gene: TRBD1
J gene: TRBJ2-2
clone size: few
CDR3 length: 12

CDR3 DNA: TGTGCCAGCAGCTTAGACGGGGGGGCATTCTACGAGCAGTACTTC
CDR3 protein: CASSLDGGAFYEQYF
V gene: TRBV7-2
D gene: TRBD2
J gene: TRBJ2-7
clone size: NA
CDR3 length: 15

CDR3 DNA: TGTGCCAGCAGCTGGGGACTAGCGGGAGGAGAGACCCAGTACTTC
CDR3 protein: CASSWGLAGGETQYF
V gene: TRBV7-9
D gene: TRBD2
J gene: TRBJ2-5
clone size: NA
CDR3 length: 15

CDR3 DNA: TGCGCCAGCAGCCCCGCCCAGGGTGCAGATACGCAGTATTTT
CDR3 protein: CASSPAQGADTQYF
V gene: TRBV5-1
D gene: NA
J gene: TRBJ2-3
clone size: NA
CDR3 length: 14

CDR3 DNA: TGTGCCAGCTTCCTGGCGGGAGATAATACGCAGTATTTT
CDR3 protein: CASFLAGDNTQYF
V gene: TRBV28
D gene: TRBD2
J gene: TRBJ2-3
clone size: NA
CDR3 length: 13

CDR3 DNA: TGCAGTGCTAGAGGGACTAGCGGGGGGGGATACAATGAGCAGTACTTC
CDR3 protein: CSARGTSGGGYNEQYF
V gene: TRBV20-1
D gene: TRBD2
J gene: TRBJ2-7
clone size: NA
CDR3 length: 16

CDR3 DNA: TGTGCCAGCAGCCCCTGGGGGGGCAATGAGCAGTTCTTC
CDR3 protein: CASSPWGGNEQFF
V gene: TRBV7-2
D gene: TRBD2
J gene: TRBJ2-1
clone size: few
CDR3 length: 13